This T cell receptor (beta chain) was retrieved from a study of T cell responses to AZD1222 COVID-19 vaccine. Study results and limitations: The number of AZD1222 recipients seropositive at baseline was only five or six. Most donors were white British, females outnumbered males, and clonal diversity was possibly underestimated.

In its sample, this clone was seen a few times. Antigen: not known. Germline loops: CDR1 MNHEY, CDR2 SMNVEV (reference sequence). This CDR3 comprises 14 residues. Trimming removed 6 bases from V and 3 bases from J, with 13 bases in between. Profiled with immunoSEQ multiplex PCR; TCRdb holds only in-frame clones, not every one. The table lists some 79,000 clones, about three quarters of them singletons. Pooling of second doses given at about 4 or about 12 weeks was done. The source was peripheral blood, collected 28 days after the second AZD1222 dose. The V and J genes are TRBV27 and TRBJ2-3; D may correspond to TRBD1 or TRBD2 (7 bases each). This TCR came from an adult who received the AZD1222 COVID-19 vaccine. The CDR3 nucleotides read TGTGCCAGCAGGGTCCAGGGGGGGACAGATACGCAGTATTTT. Its protein is CASRVQGGTDTQYF.